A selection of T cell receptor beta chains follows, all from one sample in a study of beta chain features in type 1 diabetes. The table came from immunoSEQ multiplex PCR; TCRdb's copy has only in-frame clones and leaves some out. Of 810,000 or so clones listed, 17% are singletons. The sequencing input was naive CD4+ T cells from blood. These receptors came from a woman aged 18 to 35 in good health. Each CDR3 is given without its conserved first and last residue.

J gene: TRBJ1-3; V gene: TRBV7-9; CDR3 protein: ASSLYAPSGNTIY
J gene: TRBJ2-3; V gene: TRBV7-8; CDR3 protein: ASSPRSVDTQY
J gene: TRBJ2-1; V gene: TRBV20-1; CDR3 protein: SARVYNEQF
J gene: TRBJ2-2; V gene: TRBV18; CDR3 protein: ASSPVRDTNTGELF
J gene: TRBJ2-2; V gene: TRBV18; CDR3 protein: ASSPFGRGLNGELF
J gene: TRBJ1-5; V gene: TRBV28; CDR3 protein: AISGRDNQPQH
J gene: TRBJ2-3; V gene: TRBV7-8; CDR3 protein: ASSFRTSGNTDTQY
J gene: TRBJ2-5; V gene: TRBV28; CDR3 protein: ASKGGQETQY
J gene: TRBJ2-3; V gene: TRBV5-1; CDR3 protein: ASSLLAGTSTDTQY
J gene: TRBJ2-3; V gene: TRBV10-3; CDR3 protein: ATSRGDTQY
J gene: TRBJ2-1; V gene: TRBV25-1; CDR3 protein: ASSDSGLPSGEQF
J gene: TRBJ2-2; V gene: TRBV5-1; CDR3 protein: ASSLDTGGYGELF
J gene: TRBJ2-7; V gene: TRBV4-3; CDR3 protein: ASSQVGNTYEQY
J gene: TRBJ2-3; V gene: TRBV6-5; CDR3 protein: ASSIRLAGDTQY
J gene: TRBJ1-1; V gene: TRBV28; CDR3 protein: ASRVNTEAF
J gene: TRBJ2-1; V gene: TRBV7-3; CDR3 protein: ASSLGSSYNEQF
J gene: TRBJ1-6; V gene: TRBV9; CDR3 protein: ASSTVGNSPLH
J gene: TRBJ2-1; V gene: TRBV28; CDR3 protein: ASSFNVGKQF
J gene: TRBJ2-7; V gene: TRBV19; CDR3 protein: ASSTWPSGSEQY
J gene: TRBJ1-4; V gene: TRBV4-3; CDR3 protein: ASSQGASPNEKLF
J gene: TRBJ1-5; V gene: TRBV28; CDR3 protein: ASTIGDWAQPQH
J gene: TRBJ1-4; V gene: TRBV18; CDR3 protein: ASSPGFNQNEKLF
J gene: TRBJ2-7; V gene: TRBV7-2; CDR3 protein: ASGASGSPYEQY
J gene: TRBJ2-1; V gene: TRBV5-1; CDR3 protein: ASRLSGNYNEQF
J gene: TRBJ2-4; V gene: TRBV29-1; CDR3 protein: SVEFGDIQY
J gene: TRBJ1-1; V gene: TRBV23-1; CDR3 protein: ASSQGGGAGSNTEAF
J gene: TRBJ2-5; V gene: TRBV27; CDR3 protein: ASSTRGGETQY
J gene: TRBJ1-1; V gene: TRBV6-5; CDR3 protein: ASSRGEVTEAF
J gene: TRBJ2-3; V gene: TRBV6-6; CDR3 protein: ASGPRGSPSGTQY
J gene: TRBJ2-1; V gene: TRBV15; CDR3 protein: ATSRGQGVYNEQF
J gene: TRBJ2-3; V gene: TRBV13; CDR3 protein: ASSLERGTDTQY
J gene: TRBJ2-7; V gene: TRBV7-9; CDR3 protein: ASSLLGSGTYEQY
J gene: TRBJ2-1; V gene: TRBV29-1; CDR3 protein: SVTGLFSADEQF
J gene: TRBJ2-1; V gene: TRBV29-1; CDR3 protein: SVERSSYNEQF
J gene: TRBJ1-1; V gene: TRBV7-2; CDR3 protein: ASSLGRVEAF
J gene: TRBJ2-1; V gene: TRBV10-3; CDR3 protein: AISGGRGRWAYNEQF
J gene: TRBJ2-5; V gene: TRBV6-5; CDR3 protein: ASSYPSGKTQY
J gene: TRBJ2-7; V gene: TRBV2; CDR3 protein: ASSERDFEQY
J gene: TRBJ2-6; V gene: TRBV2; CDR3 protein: ASTNRGGGANVLT
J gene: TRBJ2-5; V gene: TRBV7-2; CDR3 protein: ASSLRNPKETQY
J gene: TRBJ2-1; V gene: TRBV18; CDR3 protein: ASSPRGSINEQF
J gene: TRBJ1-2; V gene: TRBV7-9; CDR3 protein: ASSPLQVVYGYT
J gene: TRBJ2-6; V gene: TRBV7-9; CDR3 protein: ASSLRRVGANVLT
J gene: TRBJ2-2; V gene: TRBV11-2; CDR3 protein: ASRGSLNTGELF
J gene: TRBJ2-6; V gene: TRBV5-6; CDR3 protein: ASSLAIVYSGANVLT
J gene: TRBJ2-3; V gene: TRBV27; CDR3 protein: ASSPTANTDTQY
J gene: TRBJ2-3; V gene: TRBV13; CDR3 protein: ASSLAWGSTDTQY
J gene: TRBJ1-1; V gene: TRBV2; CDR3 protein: ASSELTGNTEAF